The rows below give T cell receptor beta chains drawn from one sample of a study of blood T cell repertoires in COVID-19. Only in-frame clones appear in the TCRdb table, and some are missing; sequencing was by immunoSEQ multiplex PCR. Of 150,000 or so clones detected, about four fifths appear once; the ten largest clones hold around 7.7%. Material: peripheral blood. Every receptor here comes from a man aged 40-49 years who had recovered from COVID-19. Each CDR3 is given with its conserved first and last residue. A D gene is named only where the DNA matches it firmly.

CDR3aa: CASSVAGQGGTEAFF
CDR3nt: TGTGCCAGCAGCGTAGCCGGTCAGGGGGGCACTGAAGCTTTCTTT
v_gene: TRBV9
j_gene: TRBJ1-1
d_gene: TRBD1

CDR3aa: CASSVRGVAETQYF
CDR3nt: TGTGCCAGCAGCGTGCGGGGGGTGGCAGAGACCCAGTACTTC
v_gene: TRBV9
j_gene: TRBJ2-5
d_gene: TRBD2

CDR3aa: CASSEGLAGDTQYF
CDR3nt: TGTGCCAGCAGTGAAGGCCTAGCGGGGGATACGCAGTATTTT
v_gene: TRBV2
j_gene: TRBJ2-3
d_gene: TRBD2

CDR3aa: CASSQDLSGGADTQYF
CDR3nt: TGCGCCAGCAGCCAAGATTTGTCGGGAGGCGCAGATACGCAGTATTTT
v_gene: TRBV4-3
j_gene: TRBJ2-3
d_gene: TRBD2

CDR3aa: CASSYGTIGSGANVLTF
CDR3nt: TGTGCCAGCAGTTATGGGACAATCGGCTCTGGGGCCAACGTCCTGACTTTC
v_gene: TRBV28
j_gene: TRBJ2-6
d_gene: .

CDR3aa: CASSQWTGGATEAFF
CDR3nt: TGTGCCAGCAGCCAATGGACAGGGGGAGCCACTGAAGCTTTCTTT
v_gene: TRBV3-1/TRBV3-2
j_gene: TRBJ1-1
d_gene: TRBD1

CDR3aa: CASSLGGMGANEQFF
CDR3nt: TGTGCCAGCAGCTTAGGTGGGATGGGGGCCAATGAGCAGTTCTTC
v_gene: TRBV11-3
j_gene: TRBJ2-1
d_gene: .

CDR3aa: CASSLLASGSGELFF
CDR3nt: TGTGCCAGCAGTTTATTGGCTAGCGGTTCCGGGGAGCTGTTTTTT
v_gene: TRBV28
j_gene: TRBJ2-2
d_gene: TRBD2

CDR3aa: CASSYRLALTTDTQYF
CDR3nt: TGTGCCAGCAGTTACAGGCTAGCACTCACCACAGATACGCAGTATTTT
v_gene: TRBV6-5
j_gene: TRBJ2-3
d_gene: .

CDR3aa: CASSQQSPGLPYNEQFF
CDR3nt: TGCGCCAGCAGCCAACAGTCGCCGGGACTACCATACAATGAGCAGTTCTTC
v_gene: TRBV4-1
j_gene: TRBJ2-1
d_gene: TRBD2

CDR3aa: CASSKWDRGAEAFF
CDR3nt: TGTGCCAGCAGCAAATGGGACAGGGGCGCTGAAGCTTTCTTT
v_gene: TRBV7-9
j_gene: TRBJ1-1
d_gene: TRBD1

CDR3aa: CASSLGRRSTDTQYF
CDR3nt: TGTGCCAGCAGTTTGGGCCGACGGAGCACAGATACGCAGTATTTT
v_gene: TRBV27
j_gene: TRBJ2-3
d_gene: .

CDR3aa: CASSGPRTGGVFEKLFF
CDR3nt: TGTGCCAGCAGTGGCCCCAGGACAGGGGGCGTATTTGAAAAACTGTTTTTT
v_gene: TRBV6-1
j_gene: TRBJ1-4
d_gene: TRBD1

CDR3aa: CASSPIDRGSEAFF
CDR3nt: TGTGCCAGCAGTCCGATCGACAGGGGGTCTGAAGCTTTCTTT
v_gene: TRBV28
j_gene: TRBJ1-1
d_gene: TRBD1

CDR3aa: CATSDGPPYEQYF
CDR3nt: TGTGCCACCAGTGATGGGCCCCCCTACGAGCAGTACTTC
v_gene: TRBV24-1
j_gene: TRBJ2-7
d_gene: .

CDR3aa: CASSQLGAYNEQFF
CDR3nt: TGCGCCAGCAGCCAACTAGGTGCCTACAATGAGCAGTTCTTC
v_gene: TRBV4-3
j_gene: TRBJ2-1
d_gene: .